The clone carrying this T cell receptor (beta chain) was counted only a few times. Its antigen is still unknown. The entry originates in a study of naive and memory T cell subsets. Whole-study findings and limits: Clonotypes are single alpha or beta chains, not paired receptors.

An equimolar mix of two oligonucleotides served as the beta constant-region primer for TRBC1 and TRBC2. In TCRdb, the UMI-ligation and nested PCR reads were re-called with MiXCR into one record per CDR3 protein. The profile shows around 160,000 distinct CDR3 sequences, over 15% of them singletons. This CDR3 is built from 16 residues. V shed 6 bases and J shed 1 base, with 15 bases lying between them. In germline, CDR1 is SNHLY, CDR2 FYNNEI. The chain uses TRBV2 and TRBJ2-2, with D possibly TRBD2 on 5 matching bases. Source material: naive CD4+ T cells from blood. This receptor was obtained from a human donor in good health. The CDR3 is CASRREGALNTGELFF. The CDR3 nucleotides read TGTGCCAGCAGGAGGGAAGGAGCCTTGAACACCGGGGAGCTGTTTTTT. The entire variable domain, with the rest obtained from reference TRBV2 and TRBJ2-2, is as follows: EPEVTQTPSHQVTQMGQEVILRCVPISNHLYFYWYRQILGQKVEFLVSFYNNEISEKSEIFDDQFSVERPDGSNFTLKIRSTKLEDSAMYFCASRREGALNTGELFFGEGSRLTVL.